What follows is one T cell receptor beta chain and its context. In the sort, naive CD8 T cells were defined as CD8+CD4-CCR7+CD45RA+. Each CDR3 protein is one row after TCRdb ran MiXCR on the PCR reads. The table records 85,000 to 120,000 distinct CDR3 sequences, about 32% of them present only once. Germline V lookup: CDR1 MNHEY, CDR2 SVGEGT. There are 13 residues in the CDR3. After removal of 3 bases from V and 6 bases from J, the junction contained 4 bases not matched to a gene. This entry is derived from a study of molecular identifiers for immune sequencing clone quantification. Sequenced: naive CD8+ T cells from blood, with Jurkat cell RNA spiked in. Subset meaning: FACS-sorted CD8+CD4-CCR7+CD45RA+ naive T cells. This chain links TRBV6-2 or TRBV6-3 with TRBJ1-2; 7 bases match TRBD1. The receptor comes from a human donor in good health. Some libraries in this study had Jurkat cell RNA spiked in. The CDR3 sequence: CASSYGQVDGYTF. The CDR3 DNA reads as TGTGCCAGCAGTTATGGACAGGTCGATGGCTACACCTTC.